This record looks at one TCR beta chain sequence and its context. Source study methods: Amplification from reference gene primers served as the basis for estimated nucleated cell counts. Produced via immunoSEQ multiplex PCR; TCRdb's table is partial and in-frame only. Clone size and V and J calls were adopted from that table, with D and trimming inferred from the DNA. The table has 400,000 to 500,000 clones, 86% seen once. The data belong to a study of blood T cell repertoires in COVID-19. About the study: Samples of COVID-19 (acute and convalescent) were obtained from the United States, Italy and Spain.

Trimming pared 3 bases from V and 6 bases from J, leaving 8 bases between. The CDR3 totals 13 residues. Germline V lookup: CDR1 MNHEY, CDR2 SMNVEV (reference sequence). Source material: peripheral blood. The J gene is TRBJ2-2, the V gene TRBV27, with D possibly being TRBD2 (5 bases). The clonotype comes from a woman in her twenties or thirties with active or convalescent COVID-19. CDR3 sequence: CASSFGEPGELFF. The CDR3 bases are TGTGCCAGCAGTTTTGGGGAGCCCGGGGAGCTGTTTTTT.